This paragraph reports one T cell receptor (beta chain). This entry comes from a study of T cell repertoires in cytomegalovirus infection. For the study at large: CMV infection plus the matching HLA type was flagged by public TCR beta signatures.

TCRdb re-derived calls from the reads in MiXCR, one entry per CDR3 protein. The data show around 300,000 distinct CDR3 sequences, about a quarter seen once. Germline V gene data show CDR1 as SEHNR and CDR2 as FQNEAQ (reference sequence). Trimming took off 1 base at V and 4 bases at J, with 10 bases between the two ends. This CDR3 is built from 15 residues. The chain uses TRBV7-9 and TRBJ2-2; no firm D call. The sequencing input was PBMCs. The TCR originated in a human donor in good health (CMV status not recorded). Some clones in this sample may be carry-over from other donors' samples. As DNA, the CDR3 is TGTGCCAGCAGCTTAGAGACGGGTGGCACCGGGGAGCTGTTTTTT. It translates to CASSLETGGTGELFF. Using reference TRBV7-9 and TRBJ2-2 for the parts outside the CDR3, the full variable domain is DTGVSQNPRHKITKRGQNVTFRCDPISEHNRLYWYRQTLGQGPEFLTYFQNEAQLEKSRLLSDRFSAERPKGSFSTLEIQRTEQGDSAMYLCASSLETGGTGELFFGEGSRLTVL.